Reported below is one TCR beta chain. This clonotype was seen more than once but under ten times. What antigen it recognizes has not been identified. No base quality information exists; no much larger clone differs at one position. All donors were healthy Caucasians. The twin cohort consisted of three pairs of female monozygotic twins, all aged roughly 18 to 30 years. The RNA used for TCR libraries was isolated from peripheral blood mononuclear cells. This entry belongs to a study of identical twins (dated by TCRdb to 2016 to 2018). Regarding the study in general: TCR alpha and beta repertoires from monozygotic twins, unrelated adults of various ages and cord blood were deep-sequenced to test whether fetal clonotypes persist. To rule out contamination, replicate twin experiments were performed at different times with different library preparation protocols. Study-level results and caveats: Because the same donors could not be followed over many years, conclusions were based on cross-sectional statistical analysis. Out-of-frame TCR alpha sharing in monozygotic twins was systematically underestimated by recombination models, whereas sharing between unrelated individuals was in agreement with the recombination models. Compared with coincidental sharing between unrelated individuals, an excess of low generation-probability sequences was observed among out-of-frame TCR alpha sequences shared between twins. Invariant T cells such as MAIT and iNKT could partly confound zero-insertion analyses, though diverse VJ usage argued against this for most clonotypes. Fewer insertions were carried by abundant cord blood beta clonotypes; a weaker similar trend was observed in young adult naive repertoires, while no such trend was observed in memory repertoires. The excess sharing between twins in beta out-of-frame sequences was weaker because fewer shared sequences reduced the signal-to-noise ratio.

The germline V end is reduced by 6 bases and the J end by 5 bases; junction bases left unmatched: 10. CDR1 is given as DFQATT and CDR2 as SNEGSKA, both from the germline V gene (reference sequence). The cysteine opens and the phenylalanine closes a CDR3 of 15 amino acids. CDR3 DNA only is kept here, 45 bases in frame from base 1. Libraries were built with 5' RACE. The sequencing machine was an Illumina HiSeq 2000. Template switching introduced a universal primer binding site; the final cDNA contained a unique molecular identifier, enabling accurate counting of TCR cDNA molecules. Specific primers in the conserved constant-segment region were used to synthesize first-strand cDNA for the TCR alpha and beta chains. To control for contamination, every cDNA library was double barcoded, receiving both a SMART-Mk sample barcode and Illumina barcodes. TruSeq adapter sequences and Illumina sample barcodes were added in two successive PCR steps. Sequencing of the TCR alpha and beta cDNA libraries was done on the Illumina HiSeq platform using custom primers. Turning to the authors' computational methods: MiGEC processed the raw reads to extract unique molecular identifiers, while MiXCR was used to determine the CDR3 positions. Recombination models were inferred per individual with the repgenHMM and IGoR tools using an EM algorithm. The analysis of shared clonotypes was done with the tcR package in R, with sharing normalized by the product of cloneset sizes. Out-of-frame nonproductive sequences were analyzed to study raw recombination free of thymic and clonal selection effects. Using fastp trimming at Q25 and MiXCR clonotype assembly, TCRdb reanalyzed the public sequencing data and kept in-frame beta chains. Every CDR3 protein is listed once, alongside the most common genes and DNA of its rows. The V and J calls here are based on TCRdb, not the publication. The sample table lists fewer than 800,000 distinct CDR3 sequences, about 7.1% of them with a count of one. The ten largest make up 1.6% of the sample.

Separately, the same data were catalogued under a study of yellow fever vaccine responses in identical twins. The second study, in turn, reports: The authors reported that the T cell response to vaccination in identical twins appeared partly convergent and partly personalized. In the study, vaccine-responding T cell clones were precisely tracked in identical twins.

The clonotype originates from a woman younger than 30 in good health. The sample was PBMCs. The chain couples TRBV20-1 to TRBJ2-3, with TRBD2 matching 11 junction bases. The nucleotide sequence is given as TGCAGTGCCGCTGCACTAGCGGGAGAAGGAGATACGCAGTATTTT. Translated, it reads CSAAALAGEGDTQYF.